The T cell receptor beta chain under discussion was sequenced for a study of cytomegalovirus exposure and HLA in healthy donors. Study as a whole: Roughly 77 million unique TCRs from HLA-typed donors made up an early data release.

Study-level results: Reportedly, cytomegalovirus status was diagnosed with high sensitivity and specificity.

13 Jbeta primers and 60 Vbeta primers were used for the PCR. Sequencing used immunoSEQ multiplex PCR; TCRdb keeps in-frame clones, though not all of them. The sample has over 95,000 clones; 74% are singletons. As concerns this clone: Its antigen is not known.

This donor's file did not include a recorded CMV serostatus. The V end lost 0 bases, the J end lost 10 bases, and 19 bases lay between the germline ends. Germline-derived CDR1 and CDR2 are MNHEY and SMNVEV (reference sequence). CDR3 length: 17 residues. Material: PBMCs. The chain combines TRBV27 with TRBJ1-6, with D unresolved. This sequence originates from a human donor in good health. CDR3 residues: CASSLSPGWEAWSPLHF. Here the CDR3 DNA reads TGTGCCAGCAGTTTATCTCCCGGATGGGAGGCATGGTCACCCCTCCACTTT.